The source of this T cell receptor beta chain is a study of shared clonotypes between healthy human individuals. The overall study: Three plates were used per donor for CD4 naive, three for CD4 memory, two for CD8 naive and one for CD8 memory.

Terminally differentiated effector memory CD45RA+ cells were excluded by CCR7 positive selection of CD45RO-negative cells. Assay used: immunoSEQ multiplex PCR; TCRdb lists only in-frame clones, some missing. The data show some 2,000,000 clones, about 95% seen once. The sequencing sample was made of naive CD8+ T cells sorted from blood. This TCR came from a man in his late teens or twenties in good health.

CDR3 sequence: CASSLWDRAGEQYF. The CDR3 bases are TGTGCCAGCAGTTTATGGGACAGGGCGGGCGAGCAGTACTTC. The chain joins TRBV27 to TRBJ2-7; 9 bases are shared with TRBD1. Germline V gene data show CDR1 as MNHEY and CDR2 as SMNVEV (reference sequence). The V segment lost 1 base and the J segment 6 bases; nucleotides outside the gene matches: 4. This CDR3 has 14 amino acids.